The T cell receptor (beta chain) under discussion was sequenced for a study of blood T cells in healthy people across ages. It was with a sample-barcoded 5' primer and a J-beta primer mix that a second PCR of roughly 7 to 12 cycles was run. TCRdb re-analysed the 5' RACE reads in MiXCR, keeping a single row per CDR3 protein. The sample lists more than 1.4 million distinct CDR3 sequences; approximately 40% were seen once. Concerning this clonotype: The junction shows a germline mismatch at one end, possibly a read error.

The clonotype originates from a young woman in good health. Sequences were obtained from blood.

Here the CDR3 reads CASSLARVADAQYF. The CDR3 region has the DNA TGTGCCAGCAGTTTAGCTCGCGTGGCAGATGCGCAGTATTTT. The chain combines TRBV28 with TRBJ2-3; the D is unclear. The V gene's germline CDR1 is MDHEN and CDR2 SYDVKM. There are 14 residues in the CDR3. Filled out from reference TRBV28 and TRBJ2-3, the complete variable domain reads DVKVTQSSRYLVKRTGEKVFLECVQDMDHENMFWYRQDPGLGLRLIYFSYDVKMKEKGDIPEGYSVSREKKERFSLILESASTNQTSMYLCASSLARVADAQYFGPGTRLTVL.